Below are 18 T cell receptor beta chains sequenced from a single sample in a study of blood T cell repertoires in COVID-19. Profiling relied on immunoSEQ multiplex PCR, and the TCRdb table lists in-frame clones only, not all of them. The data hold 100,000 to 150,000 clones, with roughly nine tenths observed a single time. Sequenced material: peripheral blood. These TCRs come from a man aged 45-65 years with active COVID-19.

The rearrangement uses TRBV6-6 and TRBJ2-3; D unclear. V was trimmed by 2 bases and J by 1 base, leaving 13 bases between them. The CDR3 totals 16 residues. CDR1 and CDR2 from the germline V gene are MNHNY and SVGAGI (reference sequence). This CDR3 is CASSYNSAGGTDTQYF. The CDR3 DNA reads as TGTGCCAGCAGTTACAACTCGGCAGGCGGCACAGATACGCAGTATTTT.

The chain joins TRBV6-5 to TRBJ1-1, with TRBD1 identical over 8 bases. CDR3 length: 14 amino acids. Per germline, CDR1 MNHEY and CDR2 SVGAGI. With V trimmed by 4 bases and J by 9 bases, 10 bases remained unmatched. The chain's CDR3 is CASSSYLRDRKAFF. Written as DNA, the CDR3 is TGTGCCAGCAGTTCCTACCTCCGGGACAGGAAAGCTTTCTTT.

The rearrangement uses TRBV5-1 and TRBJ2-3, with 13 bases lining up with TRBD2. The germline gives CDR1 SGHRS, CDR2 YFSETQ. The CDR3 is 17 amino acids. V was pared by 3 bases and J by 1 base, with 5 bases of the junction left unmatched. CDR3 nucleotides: TGCGCCAGCAGCTCCTTCGGACTAGCGGGGGGCACAGATACGCAGTATTTT. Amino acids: CASSSFGLAGGTDTQYF.

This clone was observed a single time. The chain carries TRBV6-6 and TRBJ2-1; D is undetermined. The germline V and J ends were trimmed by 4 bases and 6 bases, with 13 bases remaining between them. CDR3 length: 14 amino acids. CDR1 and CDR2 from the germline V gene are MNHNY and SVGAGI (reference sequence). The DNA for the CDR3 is TGTGCCAGCAGTTTTACCGAAGCCCTCAATGAGCAGTTCTTC. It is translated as CASSFTEALNEQFF.

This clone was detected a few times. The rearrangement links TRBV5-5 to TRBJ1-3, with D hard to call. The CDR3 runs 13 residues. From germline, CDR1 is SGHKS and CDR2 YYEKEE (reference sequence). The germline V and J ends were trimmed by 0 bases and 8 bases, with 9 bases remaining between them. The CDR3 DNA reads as TGTGCCAGCAGCTTGGGGGCGGGAGACACCATATATTTT. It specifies CASSLGAGDTIYF.

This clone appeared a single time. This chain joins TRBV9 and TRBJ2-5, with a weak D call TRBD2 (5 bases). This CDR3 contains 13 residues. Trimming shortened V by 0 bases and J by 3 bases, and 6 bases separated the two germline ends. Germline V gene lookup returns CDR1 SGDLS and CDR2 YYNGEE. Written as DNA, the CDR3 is TGTGCCAGCAGCGTAGTCGGGAAAGAGACCCAGTACTTC. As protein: CASSVVGKETQYF.

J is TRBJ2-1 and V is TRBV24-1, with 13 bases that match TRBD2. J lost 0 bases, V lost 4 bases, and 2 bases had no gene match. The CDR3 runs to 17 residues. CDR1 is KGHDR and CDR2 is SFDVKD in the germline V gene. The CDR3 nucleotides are TGTGCCACCAGTGACCGGACTAGCGGGAGCTCCTACAATGAGCAGTTCTTC. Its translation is CATSDRTSGSSYNEQFF.

CDR3 sequence: CASSHSARKIPGYTF. The CDR3 bases are TGTGCCAGCAGCCATAGCGCCCGCAAGATCCCTGGCTACACCTTC. The chain uses TRBV14 and TRBJ1-2; D gene unclear. CDR1 SGHDN and CDR2 FVKESK come from the germline V gene. This CDR3 has 15 residues. Trimming pared 3 bases from V and 7 bases from J, leaving 18 bases between.

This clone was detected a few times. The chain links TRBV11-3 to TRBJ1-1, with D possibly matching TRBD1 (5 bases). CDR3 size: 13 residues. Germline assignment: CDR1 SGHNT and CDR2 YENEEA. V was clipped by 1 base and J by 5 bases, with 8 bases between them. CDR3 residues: CASSLVQGTEAFF. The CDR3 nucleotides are TGTGCCAGCAGCTTAGTGCAGGGAACTGAAGCTTTCTTT.

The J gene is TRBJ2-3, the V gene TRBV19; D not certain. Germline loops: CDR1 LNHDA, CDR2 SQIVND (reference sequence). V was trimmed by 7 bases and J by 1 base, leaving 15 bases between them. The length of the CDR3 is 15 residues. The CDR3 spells CASTNLPTGTDTQYF. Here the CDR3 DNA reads TGTGCCAGTACCAATCTACCAACCGGCACAGATACGCAGTATTTT.

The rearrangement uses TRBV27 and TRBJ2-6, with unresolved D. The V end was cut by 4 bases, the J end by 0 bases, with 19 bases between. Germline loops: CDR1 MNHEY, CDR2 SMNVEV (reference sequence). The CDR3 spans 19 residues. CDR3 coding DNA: TGTGCCAGCAGTTCCCTTTCGCGCCCTATCTTCTCTGGGGCCAACGTCCTGACTTTC. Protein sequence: CASSSLSRPIFSGANVLTF.

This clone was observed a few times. CDR3 region: CASSLDGTPSYGYTF. The CDR3 DNA reads as TGTGCCAGCAGCTTAGATGGCACCCCTAGTTATGGCTACACCTTC. The chain has TRBV11-3 and TRBJ1-2; no clear D gene. V was trimmed by 0 bases and J by 5 bases, leaving 13 bases between them. This CDR3 has 15 amino acids. CDR1 SGHNT and CDR2 YENEEA come from the germline V gene. Based on the CDR3 plus reference TRBV11-3 and TRBJ1-2, the full variable domain is EAGVVQSPRYKIIEKKQPVAFWCNPISGHNTLYWYLQNLGQGPELLIRYENEEAVDDSQLPKDRFSAERLKGVDSTLKIQPAELGDSAVYLCASSLDGTPSYGYTFGSGTRLTVV.

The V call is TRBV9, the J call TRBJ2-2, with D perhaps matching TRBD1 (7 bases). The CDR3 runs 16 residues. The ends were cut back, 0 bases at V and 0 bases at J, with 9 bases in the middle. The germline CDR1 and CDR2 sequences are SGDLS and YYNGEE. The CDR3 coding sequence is TGTGCCAGCAGCGTAGCAGGGGGGTCGAACACCGGGGAGCTGTTTTTT. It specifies CASSVAGGSNTGELFF.

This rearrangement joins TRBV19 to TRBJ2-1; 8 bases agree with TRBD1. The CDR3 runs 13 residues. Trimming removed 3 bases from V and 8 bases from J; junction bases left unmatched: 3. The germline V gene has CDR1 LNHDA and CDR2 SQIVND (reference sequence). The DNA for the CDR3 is TGTGCCAGTAGTATTCAGGGGGCGGATGAGCAGTTCTTC. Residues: CASSIQGADEQFF.

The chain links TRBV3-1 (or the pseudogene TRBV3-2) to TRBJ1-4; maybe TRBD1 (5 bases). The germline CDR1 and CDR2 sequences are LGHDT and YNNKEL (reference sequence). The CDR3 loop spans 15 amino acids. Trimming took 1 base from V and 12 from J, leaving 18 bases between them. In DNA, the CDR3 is TGTGCCAGCAGCCAAGGGGCAGGGCCCCTCGGAGAACTGTTTTTT. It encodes CASSQGAGPLGELFF.

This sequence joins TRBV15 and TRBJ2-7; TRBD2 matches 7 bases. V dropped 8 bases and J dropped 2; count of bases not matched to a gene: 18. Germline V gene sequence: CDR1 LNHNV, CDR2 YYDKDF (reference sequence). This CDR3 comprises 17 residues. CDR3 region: CATPLWREYESPYEQYV. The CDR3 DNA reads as TGTGCCACCCCCCTTTGGCGGGAGTATGAGAGCCCCTACGAGCAGTACGTC.

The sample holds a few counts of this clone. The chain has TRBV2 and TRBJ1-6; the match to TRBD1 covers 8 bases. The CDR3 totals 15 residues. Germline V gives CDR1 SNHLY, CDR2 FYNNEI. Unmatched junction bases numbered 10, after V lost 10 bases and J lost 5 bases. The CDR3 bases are TGTGCCACCTCCCGGACAGGGAGCCATAATTCACCCCTCCACTTT. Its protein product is CATSRTGSHNSPLHF.

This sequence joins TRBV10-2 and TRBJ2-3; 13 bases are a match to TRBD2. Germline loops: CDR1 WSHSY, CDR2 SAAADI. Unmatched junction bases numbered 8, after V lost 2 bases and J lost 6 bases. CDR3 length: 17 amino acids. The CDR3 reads CASSEPGLAGRVDTQYF. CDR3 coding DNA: TGCGCCAGCAGTGAGCCGGGACTAGCGGGGAGGGTGGATACGCAGTATTTT.